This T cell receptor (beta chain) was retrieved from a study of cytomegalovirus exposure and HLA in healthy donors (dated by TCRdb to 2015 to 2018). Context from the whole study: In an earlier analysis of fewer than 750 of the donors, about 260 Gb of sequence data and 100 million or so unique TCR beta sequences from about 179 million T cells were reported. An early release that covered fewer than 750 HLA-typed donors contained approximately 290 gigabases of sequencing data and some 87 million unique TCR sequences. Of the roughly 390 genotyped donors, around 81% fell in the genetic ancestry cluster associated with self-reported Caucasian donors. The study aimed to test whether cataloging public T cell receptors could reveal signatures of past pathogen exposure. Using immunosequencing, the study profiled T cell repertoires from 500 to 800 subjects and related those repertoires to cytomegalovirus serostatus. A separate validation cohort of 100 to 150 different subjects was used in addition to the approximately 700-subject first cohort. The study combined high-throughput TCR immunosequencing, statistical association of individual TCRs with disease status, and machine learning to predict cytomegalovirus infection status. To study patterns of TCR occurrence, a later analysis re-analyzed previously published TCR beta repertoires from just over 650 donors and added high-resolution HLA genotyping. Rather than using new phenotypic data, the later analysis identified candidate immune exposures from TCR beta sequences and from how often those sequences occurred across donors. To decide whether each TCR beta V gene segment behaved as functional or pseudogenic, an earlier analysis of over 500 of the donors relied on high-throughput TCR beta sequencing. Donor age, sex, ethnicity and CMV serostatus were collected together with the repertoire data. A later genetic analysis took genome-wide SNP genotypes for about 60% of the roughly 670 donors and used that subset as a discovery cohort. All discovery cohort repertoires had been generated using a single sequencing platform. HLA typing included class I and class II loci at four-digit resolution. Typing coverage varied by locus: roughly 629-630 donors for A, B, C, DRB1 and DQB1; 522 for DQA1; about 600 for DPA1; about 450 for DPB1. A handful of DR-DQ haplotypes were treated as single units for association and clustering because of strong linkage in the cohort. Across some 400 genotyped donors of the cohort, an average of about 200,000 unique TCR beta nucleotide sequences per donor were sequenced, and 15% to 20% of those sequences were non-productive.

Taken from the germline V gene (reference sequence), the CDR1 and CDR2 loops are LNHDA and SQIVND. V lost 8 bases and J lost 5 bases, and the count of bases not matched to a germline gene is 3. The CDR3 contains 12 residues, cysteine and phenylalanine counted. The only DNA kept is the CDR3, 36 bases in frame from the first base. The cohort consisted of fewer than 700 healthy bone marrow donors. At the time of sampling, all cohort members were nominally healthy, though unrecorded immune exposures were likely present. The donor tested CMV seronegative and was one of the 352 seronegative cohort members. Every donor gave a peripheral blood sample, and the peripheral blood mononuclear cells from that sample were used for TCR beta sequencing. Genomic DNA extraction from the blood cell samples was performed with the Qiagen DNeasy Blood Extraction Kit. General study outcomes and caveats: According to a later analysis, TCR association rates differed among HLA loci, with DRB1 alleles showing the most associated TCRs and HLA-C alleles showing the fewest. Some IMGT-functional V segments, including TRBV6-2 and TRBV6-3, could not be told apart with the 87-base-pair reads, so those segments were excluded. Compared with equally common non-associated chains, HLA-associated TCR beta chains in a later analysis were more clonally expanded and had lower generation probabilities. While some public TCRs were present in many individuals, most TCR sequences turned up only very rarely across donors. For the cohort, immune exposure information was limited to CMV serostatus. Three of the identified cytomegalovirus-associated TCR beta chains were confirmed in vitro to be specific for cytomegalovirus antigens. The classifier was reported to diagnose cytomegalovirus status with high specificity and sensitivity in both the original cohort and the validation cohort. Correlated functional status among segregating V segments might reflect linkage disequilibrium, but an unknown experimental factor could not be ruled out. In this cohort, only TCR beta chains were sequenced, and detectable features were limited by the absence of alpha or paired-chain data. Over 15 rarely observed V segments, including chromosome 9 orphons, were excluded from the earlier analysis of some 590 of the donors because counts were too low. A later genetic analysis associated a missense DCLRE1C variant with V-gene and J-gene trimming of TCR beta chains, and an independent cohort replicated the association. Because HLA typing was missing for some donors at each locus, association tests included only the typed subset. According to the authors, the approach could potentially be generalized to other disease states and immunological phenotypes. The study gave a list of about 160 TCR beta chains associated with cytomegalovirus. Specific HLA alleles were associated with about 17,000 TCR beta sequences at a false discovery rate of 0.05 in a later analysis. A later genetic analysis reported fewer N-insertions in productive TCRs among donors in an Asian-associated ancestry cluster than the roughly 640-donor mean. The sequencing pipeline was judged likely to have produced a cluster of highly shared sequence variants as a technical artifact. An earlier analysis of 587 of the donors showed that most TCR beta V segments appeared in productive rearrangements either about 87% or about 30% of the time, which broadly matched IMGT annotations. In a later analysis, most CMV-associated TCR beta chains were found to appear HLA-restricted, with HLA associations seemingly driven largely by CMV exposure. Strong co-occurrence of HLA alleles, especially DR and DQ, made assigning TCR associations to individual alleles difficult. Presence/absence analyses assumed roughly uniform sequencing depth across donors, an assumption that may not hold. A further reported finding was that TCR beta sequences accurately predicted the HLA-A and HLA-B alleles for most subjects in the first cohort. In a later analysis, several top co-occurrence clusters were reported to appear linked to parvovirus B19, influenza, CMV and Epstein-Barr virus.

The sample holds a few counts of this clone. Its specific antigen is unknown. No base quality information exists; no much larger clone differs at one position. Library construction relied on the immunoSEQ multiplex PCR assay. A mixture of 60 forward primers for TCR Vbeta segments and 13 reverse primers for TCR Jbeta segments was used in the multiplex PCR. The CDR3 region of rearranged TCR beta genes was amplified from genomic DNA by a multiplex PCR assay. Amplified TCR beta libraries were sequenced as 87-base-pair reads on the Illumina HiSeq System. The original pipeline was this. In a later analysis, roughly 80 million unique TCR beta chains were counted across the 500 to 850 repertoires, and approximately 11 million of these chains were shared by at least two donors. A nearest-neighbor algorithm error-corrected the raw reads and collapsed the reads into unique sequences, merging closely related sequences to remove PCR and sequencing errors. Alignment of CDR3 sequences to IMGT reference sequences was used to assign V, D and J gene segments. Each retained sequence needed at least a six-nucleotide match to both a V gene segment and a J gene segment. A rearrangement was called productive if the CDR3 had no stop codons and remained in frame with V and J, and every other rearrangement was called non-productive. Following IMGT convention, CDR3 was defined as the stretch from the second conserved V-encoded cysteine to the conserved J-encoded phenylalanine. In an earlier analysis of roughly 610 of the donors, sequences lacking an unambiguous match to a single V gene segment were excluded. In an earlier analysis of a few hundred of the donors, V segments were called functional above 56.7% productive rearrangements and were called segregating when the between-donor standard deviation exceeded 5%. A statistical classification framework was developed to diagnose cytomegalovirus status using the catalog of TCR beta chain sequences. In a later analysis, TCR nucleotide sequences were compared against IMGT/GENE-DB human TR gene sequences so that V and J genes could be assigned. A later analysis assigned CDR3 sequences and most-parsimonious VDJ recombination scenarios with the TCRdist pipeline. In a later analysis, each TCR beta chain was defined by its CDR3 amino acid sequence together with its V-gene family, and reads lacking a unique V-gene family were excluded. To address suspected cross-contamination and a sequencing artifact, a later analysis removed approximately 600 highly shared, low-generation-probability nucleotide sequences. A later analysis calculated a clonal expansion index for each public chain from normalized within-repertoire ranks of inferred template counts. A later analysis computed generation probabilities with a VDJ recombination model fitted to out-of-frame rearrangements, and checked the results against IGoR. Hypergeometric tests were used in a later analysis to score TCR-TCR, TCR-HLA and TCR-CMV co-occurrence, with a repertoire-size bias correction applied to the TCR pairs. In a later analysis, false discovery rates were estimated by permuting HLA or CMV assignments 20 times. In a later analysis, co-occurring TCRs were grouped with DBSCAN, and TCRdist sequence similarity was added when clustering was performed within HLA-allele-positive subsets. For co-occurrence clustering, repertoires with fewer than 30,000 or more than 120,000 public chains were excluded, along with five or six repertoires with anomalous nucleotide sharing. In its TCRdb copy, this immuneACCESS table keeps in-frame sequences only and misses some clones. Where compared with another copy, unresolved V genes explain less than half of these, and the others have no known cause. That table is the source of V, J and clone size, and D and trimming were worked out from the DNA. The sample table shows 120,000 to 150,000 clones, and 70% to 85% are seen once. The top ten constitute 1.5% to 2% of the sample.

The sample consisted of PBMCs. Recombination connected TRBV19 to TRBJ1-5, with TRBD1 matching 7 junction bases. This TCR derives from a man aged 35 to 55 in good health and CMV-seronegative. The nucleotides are TGTGCCAGTGGGACAGCTTATCAGCCCCAGCATTTT. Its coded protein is CASGTAYQPQHF. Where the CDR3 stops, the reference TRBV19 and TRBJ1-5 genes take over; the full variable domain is DGGITQSPKYLFRKEGQNVTLSCEQNLNHDAMYWYRQDPGQGLRLIYYSQIVNDFQKGDIAEGYSVSREKKESFPLTVTSAQKNPTAFYLCASGTAYQPQHFGDGTRLSIL.